The 18 T cell receptor beta chains in this list originate from one sample, sequenced in a study of tumor-infiltrating lymphocytes in primary liver carcinoma. The source material, about 17-31 mg of unsorted bulk tissue, was used to co-extract RNA and DNA. The researchers produced TCR beta cDNA from 500 ng total RNA with a constant-region primer. The TCR beta library was amplified through three nested multiplex PCR rounds in a modified ARM-PCR procedure. The opening two PCR rounds, about 11 cycles each, paired TRBV1-TRBV30 forward primers with a C-beta reverse primer. TCRdb used MiXCR to reprocess the multiplex PCR reads, holding one entry per CDR3 protein. The table shows roughly 57,000 distinct CDR3 sequences, with roughly 70% occurring only once. Sequencing used liver tumor tissue from sampling region 2. Subset here: tumor region T2, inferior pole. These receptors were obtained from a man aged 40-55 years with primary liver carcinoma and hepatitis B virus infection.

For this clonotype: Since a much larger clone is just one base distant, this may be a read error. The genes are TRBV10-3 and TRBJ2-7; the D is unclear. The CDR3 totals 14 residues. In germline, CDR1 is ENHRY, CDR2 SYGVKD. Here the CDR3 DNA reads TGTGCCGTCAGTGGTGGTCAAAACCTCTACGAGCAGCACTTC. This sequence encodes CAVSGGQNLYEQHF.

The chain carries TRBV11-2 and TRBJ2-1; 10 bases are a match to TRBD2. The germline gives CDR1 SGHAT, CDR2 FQNNGV. This CDR3 spans 15 amino acids. V trimming: 5 bases; J trimming: 12 bases; junction bases outside the gene matches: 13. The CDR3 nucleotides read TGTGCCAGCAGCCCACAGCGGGGGGGATTGGGTGGGCAGTTCTTC. Its protein is CASSPQRGGLGGQFF.

The chain employs TRBV6-5 and TRBJ1-5; 10 bases match TRBD1. Unmatched junction bases numbered 6, after V lost 4 bases and J lost 6 bases. The length of the CDR3 is 15 residues. The germline V gene has CDR1 MNHEY and CDR2 SVGAGI. Here the CDR3 DNA reads TGTGCCAGCAGTTGCGGACAGGGGGACGGTCAGCCCCAGCATTTT. Its protein is CASSCGQGDGQPQHF.

The chain couples TRBV11-2 to TRBJ1-2; D is ambiguous. Germline V gene lookup returns CDR1 SGHAT and CDR2 FQNNGV. CDR3 length: 15 residues. Between the trimmed V and J ends, which lost 4 bases and 2 bases, there was a span of 14 bases. The CDR3 coding sequence is TGTGCCAGCAGCTCACCCGCGACCGACAACTATGGCTACACCTTC. It yields the protein CASSSPATDNYGYTF.

This chain links TRBV29-1 with TRBJ1-1; tentatively, D is TRBD1 (5 bases). CDR1 SQVTM and CDR2 ANQGSEA come from the germline V gene. CDR3 length equals 11 residues. The ends were cut back, 8 bases at V and 6 bases at J, with 13 bases in the middle. CDR3 coding DNA: TGCAGCATCGGTAGGGGAGCTGAAGCTTTCTTT. Residues: CSIGRGAEAFF.

The chain carries TRBV11-2 and TRBJ2-1; D remains unclear. The CDR3 contains 14 residues. Trimming stripped 2 bases from V and 12 bases from J, with 17 bases between. The germline CDR1 and CDR2 sequences are SGHAT and FQNNGV. The CDR3 DNA reads as TGTGCCAGCAGCTTATACCTGCTAGTTATTGTGCAGTTCTTC. Its translation is CASSLYLLVIVQFF.

About this clonotype: Relative to the germline gene, one junction end is altered; a read error may explain this. This chain links TRBV29-1 with TRBJ2-5; TRBD1 or TRBD2 may be the D gene (5 bases each). Germline V gene lookup returns CDR1 SQVTM and CDR2 ANQGSEA. The CDR3 sequence is 11 residues long. The CDR3 region is CSVGPIATKYF. The CDR3 nucleotides read TGCAGCGTGGGGCCGATAGCGACCAAGTACTTC.

Concerning this clonotype: Given the absence of the conserved phenylalanine or tryptophan at the CDR3 end, a read error is likely. Because the CDR3's place on the DNA is in doubt, the DNA is left out and the CDR3 is given as listed by TCRdb. The chain couples TRBV6-5 to TRBJ2-2; the table calls TRBD1, which could not be checked here. The CDR3 adds up to 16 amino acids, both ends counted. CDR1 is MNHEY, CDR2 SVGAGI, per germline. CDR3 region: CASSYLGQANTGELFS.

Comment on this clonotype: This may arise from a read error, as a much more abundant clone is one base away. The conserved final phenylalanine or tryptophan is absent from the CDR3, which likely points to a read error. The DNA of the CDR3 is TGTGCCAGCAGCCCCGACAGGTTAAGTTCTGGGGCCAACGTCCTGACTCTC. It yields the protein CASSPDRLSSGANVLTL. This chain uses TRBV7-9 with TRBJ2-6; possible D gene TRBD1, 6 bases. The CDR3 contains 17 residues. CDR1 and CDR2 from the germline V gene are SEHNR and FQNEAQ (reference sequence). The V gene lost 5 bases and the J gene lost 1 base, with 15 bases spanning the gap.

A remark on this clonotype: Mismatch with germline at one junction end may stem from a read error. For the CDR3, the DNA is TGTGACAGCAGGGGGACAGGGAAAGACTACGAGCTGTACTTC. Amino acid sequence: CDSRGTGKDYELYF. The chain couples TRBV12-3 or TRBV12-4 to TRBJ2-7; 9 bases align to TRBD1. This CDR3 region has 14 residues.

In the case of this clonotype: A read error may explain this, as a much larger clone is one base away. The chain has TRBV29-1 and TRBJ2-2, with TRBD2 as a possible D gene (5 bases). The CDR3 runs 14 residues. CDR1 SQVTM and CDR2 ANQGSEA come from the germline V gene. CDR3 nucleotides: TGCAGCGTTTCCGGGCCGGGGAACACCGTGGAGCTGTTTTTT. Translation: CSVSGPGNTVELFF.

A remark on this clonotype: One junction end disagrees with the germline gene, perhaps due to a read error. The rearrangement joins TRBV11-2 to TRBJ2-5; 8 bases match TRBD2. This CDR3 is built from 16 residues. Germline V gives CDR1 SGHAT, CDR2 FQNNGV. The CDR3 DNA reads as TGTGCCAGTGGCCAAACTCCTGGCGGGGGGAACGAGACCCAATACTTC. It is translated as CASGQTPGGGNETQYF.

This clonotype was recorded once. An end of the junction differs from the germline gene, which may be a read error. The chain links TRBV10-2 to TRBJ1-2; D not resolved. The germline V gene encodes CDR1 WSHSY and CDR2 SAAADI. The CDR3 extends over 13 amino acids. CDR3 DNA: TGCGCCAGCAGTTTTGGTGAAGGCTATGACTATGCCTTC. Translating gives CASSFGEGYDYAF.

With respect to this clonotype: The CDR3 does not close with the conserved phenylalanine or tryptophan, likely indicating a read error. The DNA is omitted, as the CDR3 cannot be located on it reliably, and the CDR3 follows TCRdb's listing. The V gene is TRBV6-6, the J gene TRBJ1-1. Germline loops: CDR1 MNHNY, CDR2 SVGAGI (reference sequence). The CDR3 is 14 amino acids in total, end residues counted. The CDR3 region is CASRFYRQRTEASI.

Comments on this clonotype: A much larger clone lies a single base off, so this may be a read error. This rearrangement joins TRBV28 to TRBJ1-2; D possibly corresponds to TRBD1 (5 bases). The germline CDR1 and CDR2 sequences are MDHEN and SYDVKM. CDR3 length: 12 amino acids. CDR3 loop: CASSLTGYGHTF. CDR3 DNA: TGTGCCAGCAGTTTAACAGGCTATGGCCACACCTTC.

Turning to this clonotype: One base away lies a much larger clone, so this may be a sequencing read error. The chain has TRBV28 and TRBJ2-2; D is undetermined. Germline-derived CDR1 and CDR2 are MDHEN and SYDVKM. There are 13 residues in the CDR3. V shed 6 bases and J shed 8 bases, with 13 bases lying between them. The CDR3 here is CASSTLSRGELFF. The CDR3 nucleotides read TGTGCCAGCAGCACTCTATCCCGAGGGGAGCTGTTTTTT.

The chain combines TRBV6-5 with TRBJ1-4; D is unclear. Trimming cost V 6 bases and J 0 bases, with 8 bases left between them. Looked up from germline, CDR1 is MNHEY and CDR2 is SVGAGI. This CDR3 contains 14 residues. The CDR3 region is CASRMIATNEKLFF. In DNA, the CDR3 is TGTGCCAGCAGAATGATTGCAACTAATGAAAAACTGTTTTTT.

This clonotype was recorded at least ten times. The chain links TRBV24-1 to TRBJ2-1; D remains ambiguous. CDR1 and CDR2 from the germline V gene are KGHDR and SFDVKD. The CDR3 is 12 residues long. Trimming pared 4 bases from V and 10 bases from J, leaving 10 bases between. CDR3 region: CATSELQGEQFF. CDR3 coding DNA: TGTGCCACCAGTGAACTTCAAGGCGAGCAGTTCTTC.